These 9 T cell receptor beta chains came from one sample sequenced in a study of early T cells in non-severe SARS-CoV-2 infection. MiXCR, applied by TCRdb to the 5' RACE reads, yields one record per CDR3 protein. Of 25,000 to 35,000 distinct CDR3 sequences in the sample, roughly 4.5% were seen once. The sample here was whole blood, taken at baseline. These receptors were obtained from an adult who was a healthcare worker with PCR-confirmed SARS-CoV-2 infection or an uninfected control (not recorded which).

The table lists this clonotype with many counts. The chain links TRBV9 to TRBJ1-6; 9 positions match TRBD1. J was trimmed by 11 bases and V by 2 bases; bases with no gene match: 11. The length of the CDR3 is 16 residues. The germline V gene encodes CDR1 SGDLS and CDR2 YYNGEE. The CDR3 is CASSVTGGQGLTPLHF. In DNA form, the CDR3 reads TGTGCCAGCAGCGTTACGGGTGGACAGGGGTTAACACCCCTCCACTTT.

This clonotype was counted many times. This chain uses TRBV11-1 with TRBJ2-7; no firm D call. The germline gives CDR1 SGHAT, CDR2 FQDESV (reference sequence). There are 14 residues in the CDR3. Trimming removed 4 bases from V and 4 bases from J, with 14 bases in between. This CDR3 is CASSSARRRYEQYF. The CDR3 coding sequence is TGTGCCAGCAGCTCGGCTCGGCGGAGATACGAGCAGTACTTC. The full variable domain, completed using reference TRBV11-1 and TRBJ2-7, is EAEVAQSPRYKITEKSQAVAFWCDPISGHATLYWYRQILGQGPELLVQFQDESVVDDSQLPKDRFSAERLKGVDSTLKIQPAELGDSAMYLCASSSARRRYEQYFGPGTRLTVT.

This clonotype was seen at least ten times. CDR3 in DNA: TGTGCCAGCAGCTCGATCCACAGGCTCTCACCCCTCCACTTT. Translating gives CASSSIHRLSPLHF. V gene TRBV7-3 combines with J gene TRBJ1-6, with a weak D call TRBD1 (5 bases). V dropped 4 bases and J dropped 10 bases, with 14 bases sitting between them. Germline CDR1 and CDR2: SGHTA and FQGTGA. The CDR3 totals 14 residues.

This clonotype came up many times. The chain recombines TRBV27 with TRBJ2-1; 13 positions match TRBD2. In germline, CDR1 is MNHEY, CDR2 SMNVEV (reference sequence). The CDR3 is 18 amino acids. V was pared by 4 bases and J by 1 base, with 7 bases of the junction left unmatched. The CDR3 sequence: CASSSGLAGDRSYNEQFF. The CDR3 nucleotides are TGTGCCAGCAGTTCCGGACTAGCGGGAGATAGATCCTACAATGAGCAGTTCTTC.

This clonotype was counted many times. The CDR3 here is CASSLGGNGNTGELFF. For the CDR3, the DNA is TGTGCCAGCAGCTTAGGAGGGAACGGGAACACCGGGGAGCTGTTTTTT. The J gene is TRBJ2-2, the V gene TRBV7-7; a weak D match, TRBD2 (5 bases). V was cut by 1 base and J by 1 base, with 10 bases left in between. Germline-derived CDR1 and CDR2 are SSHAT and FNYEAQ (reference sequence). The CDR3 is 16 residues long.

This clonotype was recorded a few times. A read error may produce the germline difference seen at one junction end. This chain connects TRBV4-1 to TRBJ2-1; TRBD2 aligns across 9 bases. Germline V lookup: CDR1 MGHRA, CDR2 YSYEKL. The CDR3 loop spans 16 amino acids. The CDR3 DNA reads as TGCGCCAACAGCCAGCCGGGACTAGCAGACTACAATGAGCAGTTCTTC. The encoded protein is CANSQPGLADYNEQFF.

Many counts were recorded for this clonotype. V usage is TRBV20-1 and J usage is TRBJ1-1; no firm D call. Looked up from germline, CDR1 is DFQATT and CDR2 is SNEGSKA (reference sequence). The CDR3 loop spans 14 amino acids. Trimming pared 0 bases from V and 6 bases from J, leaving 14 bases between. The CDR3 region is CSARDGRDGAEAFF. The CDR3 coding sequence is TGCAGTGCTAGAGATGGGAGGGATGGGGCTGAAGCTTTCTTT.

This chain joins TRBV6-1 and TRBJ1-2; D unresolved. In germline, CDR1 is MNHNS, CDR2 SASEGT. V was cut by 10 bases and J by 4 bases, with 7 bases left in between. This CDR3 has 10 amino acids. CDR3: CAIRSYGYTF. The CDR3 nucleotides are TGTGCCATCCGGAGCTATGGCTACACCTTC.

This clonotype was seen repeatedly, ten times or more. The rearrangement uses TRBV9 and TRBJ2-2, with 9 bases identical to TRBD1. Trimming removed 4 bases from V and 5 bases from J; junction bases left unmatched: 6. CDR3 length: 15 residues. Germline values: CDR1 SGDLS, CDR2 YYNGEE. CDR3 sequence: CASSPGTGRTGELFF. Written as DNA, the CDR3 is TGTGCCAGCAGCCCTGGGACAGGGCGGACCGGGGAGCTGTTTTTT.